The 20 T cell receptor beta chains reported below all come from one sample, sequenced in a study of T cell changes during pregnancy in multiple sclerosis. Repertoires were generated with immunoSEQ multiplex PCR, while TCRdb's copy carries only in-frame clones and drops some. Of around 57,000 clones in the sample, 75% to 95% were seen once. Sequenced material: peripheral blood, taken in the third trimester of pregnancy. Every receptor here comes from a female donor in good health, enrolled as a control in a pregnancy study.

V gene TRBV5-1 combines with J gene TRBJ1-1; 8 bases align to TRBD1. Germline values: CDR1 SGHRS, CDR2 YFSETQ. CDR3 length equals 16 residues. With V trimmed by 4 bases and J by 1 base, 9 bases remained unmatched. The CDR3, as DNA: TGCGCCAGCAGCCTCCGACAGGGGTCGACGAACACTGAAGCTTTCTTT. The encoded protein is CASSLRQGSTNTEAFF.

This clone was observed once. The V and J genes are TRBV5-1 and TRBJ2-1, with 12 nucleotides matching TRBD2. This CDR3 has 19 residues. The ends lost 0 bases at V and 0 bases at J; junction bases unmatched: 7. Germline CDR1 SGHRS, CDR2 YFSETQ. CDR3 region: CASSLVGLAGGSSYNEQFF. CDR3 in DNA: TGCGCCAGCAGCTTGGTAGGGCTAGCGGGAGGGAGCTCCTACAATGAGCAGTTCTTC.

This chain connects TRBV7-2 to TRBJ2-2; 11 bases are shared with TRBD1. Per the germline V gene, CDR1 is SGHTA and CDR2 is FQGNSA. Germline trimming cut 5 bases from V and 5 bases from J; bases unmatched to any gene: 7. The length of the CDR3 is 16 residues. CDR3 residues: CASSPRTGGKTGELFF. CDR3 coding DNA: TGTGCCAGCAGCCCCCGGACAGGGGGCAAGACCGGGGAGCTGTTTTTT.

The rearrangement links TRBV7-2 to TRBJ1-5; D call uncertain. The germline V gene encodes CDR1 SGHTA and CDR2 FQGNSA. V lost 5 bases, J lost 5 bases, and 10 bases lay in between. CDR3 length: 13 residues. The CDR3 here is CASSPRQDQPQHF. CDR3 nucleotide sequence: TGTGCCAGCAGCCCGCGGCAAGATCAGCCCCAGCATTTT.

The rearrangement joins TRBV18 to TRBJ1-2, with D perhaps matching TRBD1 (5 bases). The CDR3 totals 15 residues. V gave up 3 bases and J gave up 0 bases, with 11 bases separating them. Germline values: CDR1 KGHSH, CDR2 LQKENI. The CDR3 DNA reads as TGTGCCAGCTCACCCTTACAGGTTGCTAACTATGGCTACACCTTC. It translates to CASSPLQVANYGYTF.

The chain joins TRBV13 to TRBJ1-1; D not resolved. The CDR3 extends over 15 amino acids. Germline CDR1 reads PRHDT; CDR2 reads FYEKMQ (reference sequence). V was cut by 3 bases and J by 3 bases, with 14 bases left in between. The chain's CDR3 is CASSFAGLGDTEAFF. CDR3 in DNA: TGTGCCAGCAGCTTTGCCGGGCTCGGGGACACTGAAGCTTTCTTT.

Comments on this clone: The same CDR3 arises from other DNA sequences in this sample as well. V gene TRBV9 combines with J gene TRBJ2-3, with 13 bases that match TRBD2. The ends lost 4 bases at V and 2 bases at J; junction bases unmatched: 7. This CDR3 contains 17 residues. Germline loops: CDR1 SGDLS, CDR2 YYNGEE. The CDR3 nucleotides are TGTGCCAGCAGCTTGCTGACTAGCGGGGGGACCACAGATACGCAGTATTTT. This encodes CASSLLTSGGTTDTQYF.

The genes are TRBV29-1 and TRBJ1-2; D might be TRBD1 (6 bases). Germline CDR1 SQVTM, CDR2 ANQGSEA. Trimming removed 3 bases from V and 2 bases from J, with 10 bases in between. CDR3 length: 13 residues. DNA of the CDR3: TGCAGCGTTGACCGGGACACCAACTATGGCTACACCTTC. Residues: CSVDRDTNYGYTF.

The chain combines TRBV6-4 with TRBJ2-3; 8 bases line up with TRBD2. Germline values: CDR1 MRHNA, CDR2 SNTAGT. The V segment lost 0 bases and the J segment 1 base; nucleotides outside the gene matches: 0. The CDR3 totals 15 residues. CDR3 amino acids: CASSDSRGGTDTQYF. The CDR3 region has the DNA TGTGCCAGCAGTGACTCGCGGGGGGGCACAGATACGCAGTATTTT.

This clone has a handful of counts. The chain is built from TRBV6-1 and TRBJ2-1, with 7 bases aligning to TRBD2. The junction had 7 bases not matched to a gene; V was cut back by 7 bases and J by 1 base. The germline CDR1 and CDR2 sequences are MNHNS and SASEGT. This CDR3 has 15 amino acids. The DNA for the CDR3 is TGTGCCAGCAATCGGGAGGCCGGATCCTACAATGAGCAGTTCTTC. It encodes CASNREAGSYNEQFF.

The V gene is TRBV4-2, the J gene TRBJ2-7; D is ambiguous. CDR3 length: 15 residues. Germline V gene data show CDR1 as LGHNA and CDR2 as YNFKEQ. The germline V and J ends were trimmed by 0 bases and 1 base, with 10 bases remaining between them. CDR3: CASSQDDSLSYEQYF. CDR3 DNA: TGTGCCAGCAGCCAAGATGACTCCCTATCCTACGAGCAGTACTTC.

The chain couples TRBV28 to TRBJ1-1; D remains unclear. Looked up from germline, CDR1 is MDHEN and CDR2 is SYDVKM. V gave up 3 bases and J gave up 5 bases, with 7 bases separating them. This CDR3 is 12 amino acids long. CDR3 coding DNA: TGTGCCAGCAGTTTTGGGCGTACTGAAGCTTTCTTT. Amino acid sequence: CASSFGRTEAFF.

The chain carries TRBV7-9 and TRBJ2-6; D remains ambiguous. Deletions cut 5 bases from V and 0 bases from J, with 5 bases between. CDR1 is SEHNR, CDR2 FQNEAQ, per germline (reference sequence). The CDR3 is 14 residues long. Here the CDR3 reads CASSALSGANVLTF. For the CDR3, the DNA is TGTGCCAGCAGCGCACTCTCTGGGGCCAACGTCCTGACTTTC.

V and J are TRBV7-9 and TRBJ2-5; the match to TRBD1 covers 9 bases. The CDR3 has 15 residues. Germline V CDR1 and CDR2: SEHNR, FQNEAQ (reference sequence). V lost 5 bases and J lost 5; bases outside the gene matches: 9. CDR3 amino acids: CASSIRDRARETQYF. Here the CDR3 DNA reads TGTGCCAGCAGCATCCGGGACAGGGCTCGGGAGACCCAGTACTTC.

The chain carries TRBV5-8 and TRBJ2-7; D call uncertain. From germline, CDR1 is SGHTS and CDR2 YDEGEE. V gave up 4 bases and J gave up 2 bases, with 10 bases separating them. This CDR3 region has 13 residues. The DNA of the CDR3 is TGTGCCAGCAGCGTGGGCGACACCTACGAGCAGTACTTC. Translated, it gives CASSVGDTYEQYF.

This sequence joins TRBV6-1 and TRBJ1-2; TRBD1 aligns across 7 bases. Losses at the gene ends were 5 bases for V and 5 bases for J; bases not matched to a gene: 11. The germline V gene has CDR1 MNHNS and CDR2 SASEGT. The CDR3 extends over 15 amino acids. The CDR3 DNA is TGTGCCAGCAGTCCGGACATAGACAGGGAGTATGGCTACACCTTC. It encodes CASSPDIDREYGYTF.

The rearrangement links TRBV7-9 to TRBJ1-2; D is undetermined. V lost 6 bases, J lost 2 bases, and 13 bases lay in between. CDR1 SEHNR and CDR2 FQNEAQ come from the germline V gene (reference sequence). The CDR3 loop spans 14 amino acids. CDR3 DNA sequence: TGTGCCAGCAGGCGCCCGGCGGTAAACTATGGCTACACCTTC. This sequence encodes CASRRPAVNYGYTF.

The chain joins TRBV11-2 to TRBJ2-3, with 8 bases matching TRBD1. This CDR3 has 15 residues. Unmatched junction bases numbered 7, after V lost 5 bases and J lost 3 bases. Germline CDR1 SGHAT, CDR2 FQNNGV. Here the CDR3 DNA reads TGTGCCAGCAGCCCTAGGGACAGGTATACAGATACGCAGTATTTT. Translated, it gives CASSPRDRYTDTQYF.

The chain links TRBV7-6 to TRBJ2-2; 12 nucleotides match TRBD2. In germline, CDR1 is SGHVS, CDR2 FNYEAQ. Trimming removed 2 bases from V and 5 bases from J; junction bases left unmatched: 0. The CDR3 is made up of 15 amino acids. CDR3 nucleotide sequence: TGTGCCAGCAGCTTACTAGCGGGAGGGACCGGGGAGCTGTTTTTT. It yields the protein CASSLLAGGTGELFF.

Comment on this clone: One junction end does not reproduce the germline sequence, and a read error may be involved. This sequence joins TRBV2 and TRBJ2-1; maybe TRBD1 (5 bases). The germline V gene encodes CDR1 SNHLY and CDR2 FYNNEI. The CDR3 is made up of 13 amino acids. The CDR3 is CASSQATASEQFF. CDR3 coding DNA: TGTGCCAGCAGTCAAGCGACAGCGAGTGAGCAGTTCTTC.